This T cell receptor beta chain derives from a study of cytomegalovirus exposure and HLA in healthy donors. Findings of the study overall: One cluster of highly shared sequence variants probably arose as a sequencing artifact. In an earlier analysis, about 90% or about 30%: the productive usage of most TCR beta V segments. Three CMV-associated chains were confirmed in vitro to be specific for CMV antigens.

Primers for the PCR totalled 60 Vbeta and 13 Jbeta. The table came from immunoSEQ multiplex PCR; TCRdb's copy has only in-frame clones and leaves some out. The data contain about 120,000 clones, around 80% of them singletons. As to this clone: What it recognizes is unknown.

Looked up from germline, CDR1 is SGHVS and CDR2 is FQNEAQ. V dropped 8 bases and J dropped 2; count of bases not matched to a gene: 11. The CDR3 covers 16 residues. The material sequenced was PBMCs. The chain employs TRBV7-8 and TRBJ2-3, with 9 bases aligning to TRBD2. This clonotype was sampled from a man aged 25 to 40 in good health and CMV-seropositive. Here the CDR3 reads CASSLGLAGPTDTQYF. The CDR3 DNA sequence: TGTGCCAGCTCTTTGGGGCTAGCGGGGCCCACAGATACGCAGTATTTT.